The 18 T cell receptor beta chains below were found in one sample sequenced in a study of blood T cell repertoires in COVID-19. Data came from immunoSEQ multiplex PCR; TCRdb stores just in-frame clones and leaves some out. The sample holds around 260,000 clones, around 84% seen once. The source material was peripheral blood. These receptor sequences come from a man between 60 and 75 years old with acute or convalescent COVID-19.

The chain recombines TRBV2 with TRBJ1-1; D is possibly TRBD1 (5 bases). Trimming stripped 1 base from V and 8 bases from J, with 11 bases between. Germline-derived CDR1 and CDR2 are SNHLY and FYNNEI. The CDR3 contains 13 residues. The CDR3 DNA is TGTGCCAGCAGTGAAGGTGGGGCACCAGAAGCTTTCTTT. It is translated as CASSEGGAPEAFF.

The CDR3 sequence is CASSPDRGNYEQYF. The CDR3 DNA sequence: TGTGCCAGCAGCCCGGACAGGGGAAACTACGAGCAGTACTTC. The chain couples TRBV5-4 to TRBJ2-7, with 9 bases identical to TRBD1. The CDR3 totals 14 residues. Germline CDR1 SGHNT, CDR2 YYREEE (reference sequence). Trimming removed 4 bases from V and 3 bases from J; junction bases left unmatched: 5.

The chain employs TRBV3-1 (or the pseudogene TRBV3-2) and TRBJ1-2; possible D gene TRBD1, 5 bases. Germline CDR1 and CDR2: LGHDT and YNNKEL (reference sequence). The CDR3 is made up of 13 amino acids. Trimming shortened V by 3 bases and J by 6 bases, and 11 bases separated the two germline ends. This CDR3 is CASSQGGGHGYTF. CDR3 in DNA: TGTGCCAGCAGCCAGGGGGGAGGCCATGGCTACACCTTC.

CDR3 nucleotide sequence: TGTGCCAGCTCACCACGACAGGATGTCTCTGGAAACACCATATATTTT. Translation: CASSPRQDVSGNTIYF. This chain connects TRBV18 to TRBJ1-3; TRBD1 is a possible D gene (6 bases). The CDR3 contains 16 residues. CDR1 and CDR2 (germline): KGHSH, LQKENI. Trimming took 1 base from V and 0 from J, leaving 10 bases between them.

V is TRBV5-1 and J is TRBJ2-5; D is possibly TRBD2 (6 bases). The CDR3 has 14 amino acids. V was cut by 6 bases and J by 1 base, with 13 bases left in between. CDR1 and CDR2 from the germline V gene are SGHRS and YFSETQ. The CDR3 sequence is CASNTFSGQETQYF. The CDR3 DNA reads TGCGCCAGCAACACCTTTAGCGGCCAAGAGACCCAGTACTTC.

The V call is TRBV6-1, the J call TRBJ1-2; D perhaps matches TRBD1 (6 bases). The V gene lost 1 base and the J gene lost 0 bases, with 9 bases spanning the gap. The CDR3 has 15 amino acids. Germline V CDR1 and CDR2: MNHNS, SASEGT. The CDR3 sequence is CASSEGGGSNYGYTF. The CDR3 DNA follows: TGTGCCAGCAGTGAAGGAGGGGGTTCTAACTATGGCTACACCTTC.

The chain employs TRBV5-1 and TRBJ2-3; 7 bases fit TRBD1. The CDR3 has 15 amino acids. The V and J ends lost 4 bases and 9 bases, in that order; junction bases with no gene match: 14. CDR1 and CDR2 from the germline V gene are SGHRS and YFSETQ. CDR3 in DNA: TGCGCCAGCAGCGCAGGACAGGCGAAAATGGGGACGCAGTATTTT. It translates to CASSAGQAKMGTQYF.

This clone has just a few counts. At one of its ends the junction is not consistent with the germline gene, which may arise from a read error. The V call is TRBV5-1, the J call TRBJ1-1; D remains ambiguous. CDR3 length: 13 residues. Germline V lookup: CDR1 SGHRS, CDR2 YFSETQ. The CDR3 region is CASSLTGNIEAFF. For the CDR3, the DNA is TGCGCCAGCAGCTTAACCGGGAACATTGAAGCTTTCTTT.

Notes on this clone: Additional DNA sequences in this sample encode the identical CDR3. The rearrangement links TRBV25-1 to TRBJ2-7; TRBD1 matches at 7 bases. V was clipped by 3 bases and J by 4 bases; unmatched bases: 6. In germline, CDR1 is MGHDK, CDR2 SYGVNS. This CDR3 region has 14 residues. CDR3 protein: CASSDRQGRYEQYF. The CDR3 region has the DNA TGTGCCAGCAGTGATCGACAGGGTAGGTACGAGCAGTACTTC.

The chain's CDR3 is CAWSTGPTDTQYF. The CDR3 bases are TGTGCCTGGAGTACAGGCCCCACAGATACGCAGTATTTT. The V gene is TRBV30, the J gene TRBJ2-3; weak D call: TRBD1 (5 bases). Germline-derived CDR1 and CDR2 are GTSNPN and SVGIG (reference sequence). The V gene lost 2 bases and the J gene lost 2 bases, with 8 bases spanning the gap. CDR3 size: 13 residues.

The V call is TRBV20-1, the J call TRBJ1-3; D unclear. Germline-derived CDR1 and CDR2 are DFQATT and SNEGSKA (reference sequence). The germline V and J ends were trimmed by 6 bases and 3 bases, with 6 bases remaining between them. The CDR3 runs 11 residues. The CDR3 DNA is TGCAGTGCCGCCGGTGGAAACACCATATATTTT. This sequence encodes CSAAGGNTIYF.

This clone has only one observation. The rearrangement joins TRBV2 to TRBJ2-1; D is undetermined. This CDR3 is built from 16 residues. Germline CDR1 reads SNHLY; CDR2 reads FYNNEI. V was clipped by 6 bases and J by 0 bases, with 15 bases between them. CDR3: CASRPPSNPSYNEQFF. The CDR3 nucleotides read TGTGCCAGCAGGCCCCCCAGTAATCCCTCCTACAATGAGCAGTTCTTC.

The table lists this clone with a count of one. The J gene is TRBJ2-2, the V gene TRBV28; 9 positions match TRBD2. CDR3 length equals 17 residues. CDR1 is MDHEN and CDR2 is SYDVKM in the germline V gene. V was pared by 6 bases and J by 5 bases, with 13 bases of the junction left unmatched. The CDR3 loop is CASSPTGASGKTGELFF. The CDR3 nucleotides read TGTGCCAGCAGCCCAACTGGGGCTAGCGGGAAGACCGGGGAGCTGTTTTTT. Together with reference TRBV28 and TRBJ2-2, the CDR3 gives the full variable domain: DVKVTQSSRYLVKRTGEKVFLECVQDMDHENMFWYRQDPGLGLRLIYFSYDVKMKEKGDIPEGYSVSREKKERFSLILESASTNQTSMYLCASSPTGASGKTGELFFGEGSRLTVL.

The chain has TRBV5-4 and TRBJ1-2; possible D gene TRBD1, 5 bases. Germline CDR1 and CDR2: SGHNT and YYREEE (reference sequence). V was trimmed by 0 bases and J by 3 bases, leaving 9 bases between them. The CDR3 has 14 amino acids. The CDR3 nucleotides are TGTGCCAGCAGCTTGGTTGGCAGGGACTATGGCTACACCTTC. It translates to CASSLVGRDYGYTF.

The V call is TRBV11-2, the J call TRBJ2-1, with 10 bases identical to TRBD2. The CDR3 is 15 residues long. The junction had 7 bases not matched to a gene; V was cut back by 3 bases and J by 8 bases. Looked up from germline, CDR1 is SGHAT and CDR2 is FQNNGV. The CDR3 DNA is TGTGCCAGCAGCTTCTCTAAGCGGGGGGGTTATGAGCAGTTCTTC. It yields the protein CASSFSKRGGYEQFF.

V is TRBV25-1 and J is TRBJ1-2, with 9 nucleotides matching TRBD1. The CDR3 contains 16 residues. Losses at the gene ends were 4 bases for V and 4 bases for J; bases not matched to a gene: 10. Germline V gene sequence: CDR1 MGHDK, CDR2 SYGVNS. The CDR3 region is CASSVTPGTGPYGYTF. For the CDR3, the DNA is TGTGCCAGCAGTGTAACCCCCGGGACAGGGCCCTATGGCTACACCTTC.

This clone was counted only a few times. V gene TRBV6-5 combines with J gene TRBJ2-2; 9 bases are shared with TRBD1. The CDR3 has 16 residues. The V gene's germline CDR1 is MNHEY and CDR2 SVGAGI. J gave up 5 bases and V 0 bases, and 4 bases lay outside the gene matches. The DNA for the CDR3 is TGTGCCAGCAGTTACTCGGGACAGGGAGGGACCGGGGAGCTGTTTTTT. Its translation: CASSYSGQGGTGELFF.

The chain has TRBV5-1 and TRBJ2-3; 9 nucleotides match TRBD2. CDR3 size: 15 residues. Germline loops: CDR1 SGHRS, CDR2 YFSETQ. With 4 bases clipped from V and 4 bases from J, the junction kept 7 bases outside the gene matches. The CDR3 DNA reads TGCGCCAGCAGCCCGGGACTAGCCAGAGCAGATACGCAGTATTTT. It encodes CASSPGLARADTQYF.